This passage covers 4 T cell receptor beta chains from one sample sequenced in a study of OX40 agonist ivuxolimab in advanced cancers. Measured with immunoSEQ multiplex PCR; TCRdb has only the in-frame clones, and not every one. The sample holds 67,000 or so clones, 86% seen once. The sequences come from CD4+ or CD8+ T cells sorted from blood, collected in a trial of the OX40 agonist ivuxolimab. All receptors derive from an adult with an advanced solid tumor such as melanoma, head and neck, liver or kidney cancer.

The V gene is TRBV6-5, the J gene TRBJ1-2; D unresolved. The V end lost 0 bases, the J end lost 7 bases, and 12 bases lay between the germline ends. The length of the CDR3 is 14 residues. CDR1 MNHEY and CDR2 SVGAGI come from the germline V gene. The CDR3 region is CASSYSASFSGYTF. The CDR3 coding sequence is TGTGCCAGCAGTTACTCGGCTTCATTCTCTGGCTACACCTTC.

The chain recombines TRBV19 with TRBJ1-4; 7 bases are shared with TRBD1. The CDR3 covers 16 residues. Losses at the gene ends were 6 bases for V and 4 bases for J; bases not matched to a gene: 11. Germline V gene sequence: CDR1 LNHDA, CDR2 SQIVND (reference sequence). The CDR3 reads CASRGLRDSVNEKLFF. The DNA for the CDR3 is TGTGCCAGTAGAGGCCTCCGGGACAGTGTTAATGAAAAACTGTTTTTT.

V and J are TRBV5-6 and TRBJ2-2, with D uncertain. Germline V CDR1 and CDR2: SGHDT, YYEEEE. The V gene lost 2 bases and the J gene lost 0 bases, with 8 bases spanning the gap. CDR3 length: 15 amino acids. This chain's CDR3 is CASSFHSANTGELFF. The CDR3 DNA sequence: TGTGCCAGCAGCTTCCACTCAGCGAACACCGGGGAGCTGTTTTTT.

J is TRBJ2-7 and V is TRBV10-3; D not resolved. CDR1 and CDR2 from the germline V gene are ENHRY and SYGVKD. The CDR3 consists of 11 residues. The V and J ends lost 5 bases and 7 bases respectively, with 9 bases between them. This chain's CDR3 is CAISPGGEQYF. The CDR3 DNA reads as TGTGCCATCAGTCCCGGCGGAGAGCAGTACTTC.